Here is one TCR beta chain with its context. Its antigen is currently unknown. The sample is drawn from a study of T cells in localized non-small cell lung cancer. Findings and limits, study-wide: Adjacent lung had a median about 55 of the 100 largest tumor clones. Uninvolved adjacent lung showed peak T cell clonality, exceeding tumor.

The germline V and J ends were trimmed by 1 base and 3 bases, with 13 bases remaining between them. CDR1 and CDR2 from the germline V gene are SGHRS and YFSETQ. This CDR3 has 15 residues. The data were produced by immunoSEQ multiplex PCR, yet TCRdb's version contains in-frame clones alone and is incomplete. The sample consists of about 41,000 clones, 70% to 90% of them appearing once. This TCR derives from a woman between 18 and 55 years old with stage III lung adenocarcinoma. The starting material was peripheral blood, obtained before any cancer treatment. The rearrangement links TRBV5-1 to TRBJ1-1; D ambiguous. CDR3 amino acids: CASSLIWRADTEAFF. The CDR3 DNA is TGCGCCAGCAGCTTGATTTGGCGAGCGGACACTGAAGCTTTCTTT.